The clone carrying this T cell receptor beta chain appeared once. Its antigen is unidentified. Germline values: CDR1 SNHLY, CDR2 FYNNEI. With 10 bases removed from V and 6 bases from J, the gap between germline ends came to 18 bases. The CDR3 runs to 14 residues. This sample was taken from a study of OX40 agonist ivuxolimab in advanced cancers. For the study at large: Recorded diagnoses for dose-escalation patients were hepatocellular carcinoma, melanoma, renal cell or head and neck cancer.

Assay used: immunoSEQ multiplex PCR; TCRdb lists only in-frame clones, some missing. The table has 60,000 to 80,000 clones, more than 65% seen once. Study-level results: Antigen specificity of clonally expanded peripheral T cells was not established.

The receptor's source is an adult with an advanced solid tumor such as melanoma, head and neck, liver or kidney cancer. The rearrangement links TRBV2 to TRBJ2-2, with TRBD1 as a possible D gene (6 bases). The input for sequencing was CD4+ or CD8+ T cells sorted from blood, taken in a trial of the OX40 agonist ivuxolimab. The CDR3 loop reads CATTRQVDAGELFF. CDR3 in DNA: TGTGCCACAACTCGACAGGTAGACGCCGGGGAGCTGTTTTTT.